The 32 T cell receptor beta chains below come from one sample, sequenced in a study of chemoradiotherapy in HPV16-positive cancers. The table came from immunoSEQ multiplex PCR; TCRdb's copy has only in-frame clones and leaves some out. The repertoire includes 15,000 to 20,000 clones, just under 90% of them detected once, and approximately 2.5% sits in the top ten. Sequencing was performed on blood, taken from a patient who underwent chemoradiotherapy. These TCRs come from a human donor with HPV-associated anogenital cancer.

The chain recombines TRBV18 with TRBJ2-5; 10 nucleotides line up with TRBD1. Trimming cost V 5 bases and J 5 bases; bases outside gene matches: 8. The CDR3 spans 15 residues. CDR1 and CDR2 (germline): KGHSH, LQKENI. CDR3 in DNA: TGTGCCAGCTCAGCCGGGACAGGGGCAATTGAGACCCAGTACTTC. This gives the protein CASSAGTGAIETQYF.

The gene calls are TRBV6-6 and TRBJ2-2; D not certain. Germline lookup yields CDR1 MNHNY and CDR2 SVGAGI (reference sequence). The V end was cut by 6 bases, the J end by 3 bases, with 8 bases between. The CDR3 contains 13 residues. The CDR3 nucleotides are TGTGCCAGCAGCCGGATCTACACCGGGGAGCTGTTTTTT. Protein: CASSRIYTGELFF.

V gene TRBV6-5 combines with J gene TRBJ2-7, with D unclear. This CDR3 comprises 11 residues. Trimming left V 6 bases short and J 4 bases short, with 7 bases between. The germline gives CDR1 MNHEY, CDR2 SVGAGI. In DNA, the CDR3 is TGTGCCAGCAGCTACAAGTACGAGCAGTACTTC. Its protein is CASSYKYEQYF.

As concerns this clone: This sample also contains other DNA sequences that code for the same CDR3. V is TRBV27 and J is TRBJ2-2, with D hard to call. This CDR3 spans 14 amino acids. The germline V gene encodes CDR1 MNHEY and CDR2 SMNVEV (reference sequence). V dropped 0 bases and J dropped 5 bases, with 7 bases sitting between them. The CDR3 DNA reads TGTGCCAGCAGTTTATCAGGGCTGACCGGGGAGCTGTTTTTT. It specifies CASSLSGLTGELFF.

V and J are TRBV11-3 and TRBJ1-1; D call uncertain. Germline V lookup: CDR1 SGHNT, CDR2 YENEEA. The CDR3 contains 13 residues. V was clipped by 3 bases and J by 0 bases, with 5 bases between them. The CDR3 region has the DNA TGTGCCAGCAGCTTGGGAGTGAACACTGAAGCTTTCTTT. Translated, it gives CASSLGVNTEAFF.

The chain joins TRBV4-2 to TRBJ1-5; D is possibly TRBD1 (5 bases). V was trimmed by 0 bases and J by 0 bases, leaving 9 bases between them. The CDR3 is made up of 16 amino acids. Germline assignment: CDR1 LGHNA and CDR2 YNFKEQ. CDR3: CASSQDRGLSNQPQHF. In DNA, the CDR3 is TGTGCCAGCAGCCAAGACCGGGGACTTAGCAATCAGCCCCAGCATTTT.

The V call is TRBV11-2, the J call TRBJ2-7; TRBD2 aligns across 13 bases. The CDR3 is 15 residues long. Trimming removed 3 bases from V and 2 bases from J; junction bases left unmatched: 1. Germline lookup yields CDR1 SGHAT and CDR2 FQNNGV. CDR3 amino acids: CASSLTSGGTYEQYF. The CDR3 coding sequence is TGTGCCAGCAGCTTGACTAGCGGGGGGACCTACGAGCAGTACTTC.

The chain joins TRBV29-1 to TRBJ1-1, with D perhaps matching TRBD1 (5 bases). CDR3 size: 15 residues. In germline, CDR1 is SQVTM, CDR2 ANQGSEA. V was cut by 8 bases and J by 0 bases, with 19 bases left in between. CDR3 sequence: CSTLKSGGVNTEAFF. CDR3 nucleotide sequence: TGCAGCACCCTGAAATCCGGGGGAGTGAACACTGAAGCTTTCTTT. The full variable domain, rest sourced from reference TRBV29-1 and TRBJ1-1, is SAVISQKPSRDICQRGTSLTIQCQVDSQVTMMFWYRQQPGQSLTLIATANQGSEATYESGFVIDKFPISRPNLTFSTLTVSNMSPEDSSIYLCSTLKSGGVNTEAFFGQGTRLTVV.

The rearrangement uses TRBV29-1 and TRBJ1-1; 9 positions agree with TRBD1. Trimming removed 6 bases from V and 3 bases from J; junction bases left unmatched: 8. CDR3 length: 14 residues. Germline V gene sequence: CDR1 SQVTM, CDR2 ANQGSEA. The CDR3: CSVVRDRVDTEAFF. DNA for the CDR3: TGCAGCGTAGTCCGGGACAGGGTGGACACTGAAGCTTTCTTT.

The genes are TRBV5-1 and TRBJ1-2; TRBD1 is a possible D gene (5 bases). V gave up 7 bases and J gave up 8 bases, with 18 bases separating them. The CDR3 has 13 amino acids. Germline values: CDR1 SGHRS, CDR2 YFSETQ. CDR3 sequence (DNA): TGCGCCAGCCGTGGGGACCTTGCTAGAGGCTACACCTTC. Translation gives CASRGDLARGYTF.

The chain couples TRBV5-1 to TRBJ1-2; D not resolved. Germline V CDR1 and CDR2: SGHRS, YFSETQ. Between the trimmed V and J ends, which lost 4 bases and 2 bases, there was a span of 18 bases. This CDR3 spans 16 amino acids. CDR3 nucleotide sequence: TGCGCCAGCAGCCCGGCCATCTTAGAGAGAAACTATGGCTACACCTTC. Its translation is CASSPAILERNYGYTF.

V and J are TRBV4-1 and TRBJ2-7; 9 bases line up with TRBD2. V lost 0 bases to trimming and J lost 5 bases; unmatched junction nucleotides: 5. The CDR3 runs to 15 residues. Germline CDR1 reads MGHRA; CDR2 reads YSYEKL. The CDR3 sequence: CASSQEVAGVNEQYF. DNA for the CDR3: TGCGCCAGCAGCCAAGAAGTAGCGGGAGTAAACGAGCAGTACTTC.

The genes are TRBV5-8 and TRBJ1-5; D perhaps matches TRBD1 (5 bases). Deletions cut 7 bases from V and 0 bases from J, with 14 bases between. CDR1 and CDR2 from the germline V gene are SGHTS and YDEGEE. This CDR3 spans 15 amino acids. CDR3 sequence (DNA): TGTGCCAGCTTCTCCGGGGCGGATAGCAATCAGCCCCAGCATTTT. Its protein product is CASFSGADSNQPQHF.

The V gene is TRBV7-2, the J gene TRBJ1-1; D gene uncertain. The V end was cut by 3 bases, the J end by 0 bases, with 8 bases between. This CDR3 spans 14 amino acids. The germline V gene encodes CDR1 SGHTA and CDR2 FQGNSA. The CDR3 here is CASSFGVMNTEAFF. CDR3 coding DNA: TGTGCCAGCAGCTTTGGGGTGATGAACACTGAAGCTTTCTTT.

The chain carries TRBV19 and TRBJ2-2, with D perhaps TRBD1 or TRBD2 (5 bases each). The germline V and J ends were trimmed by 5 bases and 5 bases, with 15 bases remaining between them. This CDR3 region has 15 residues. The V gene's germline CDR1 is LNHDA and CDR2 SQIVND (reference sequence). CDR3 in DNA: TGTGCCAGTAGTGTTGGGACCGCGAGTACCGGGGAGCTGTTTTTT. It is translated as CASSVGTASTGELFF.

The chain recombines TRBV27 with TRBJ1-1; D remains ambiguous. CDR3 length: 15 residues. With 2 bases removed from V and 2 bases from J, the gap between germline ends came to 12 bases. The germline gives CDR1 MNHEY, CDR2 SMNVEV (reference sequence). For the CDR3, the DNA is TGTGCCAGCAGTTTAACCCTCAATGGTAACACTGAAGCTTTCTTT. The encoded protein is CASSLTLNGNTEAFF.

The chain couples TRBV6-1 to TRBJ1-2; TRBD1 agrees at 7 bases. The germline V gene encodes CDR1 MNHNS and CDR2 SASEGT. Trimming at V came to 3 bases and at J to 8 bases, leaving 18 bases not matched to a gene. This CDR3 region has 17 residues. The DNA for the CDR3 is TGTGCCAGCAGTGAGGATAGTAGACAGGGAGAGGTACAAGGCTACACCTTC. Its protein is CASSEDSRQGEVQGYTF.

The gene calls are TRBV28 and TRBJ2-1; 8 bases map to TRBD2. Germline loops: CDR1 MDHEN, CDR2 SYDVKM. The CDR3 length is 16 residues. V lost 2 bases to trimming and J lost 2 bases; unmatched junction nucleotides: 5. The CDR3 here is CASSLIGLATYNEQFF. In nucleotides, the CDR3 is TGTGCCAGCAGTTTAATCGGACTAGCTACCTACAATGAGCAGTTCTTC.

The chain combines TRBV10-3 with TRBJ2-5; unclear D gene. V was pared by 2 bases and J by 4 bases, with 5 bases between. This CDR3 has 12 amino acids. The germline CDR1 and CDR2 sequences are ENHRY and SYGVKD. CDR3 in amino acids: CAISELGETQYF. CDR3 DNA sequence: TGTGCCATCAGTGAGCTGGGAGAGACCCAGTACTTC.

This clone came up once. The chain combines TRBV10-2 with TRBJ1-5; TRBD1 might be the D (5 bases). The CDR3 is made up of 16 amino acids. Trimming removed 2 bases at V and 0 bases at J, with 11 bases between. The V gene's germline CDR1 is WSHSY and CDR2 SAAADI. CDR3 DNA sequence: TGCGCCAGCAGTGAGGGGGCTTTTTATAGCAATCAGCCCCAGCATTTT. Its translation is CASSEGAFYSNQPQHF.

This sequence joins TRBV2 and TRBJ1-1, with 7 bases that match TRBD1. The trim removed 6 bases at V and 5 bases at J, leaving 6 bases unmatched. This CDR3 region has 13 residues. Germline CDR1 and CDR2: SNHLY and FYNNEI. The CDR3 DNA reads as TGTGCCAGCAGAATTCAGGGGGAGACTGAAGCTTTCTTT. Amino acid sequence: CASRIQGETEAFF.

This clone came up a few times. The chain recombines TRBV11-2 with TRBJ2-7; no firm D call. In germline, CDR1 is SGHAT, CDR2 FQNNGV. Trimming took off 0 bases at V and 6 bases at J, with 9 bases between the two ends. The CDR3 is 13 residues long. CDR3 sequence reads: CASSLDLWGEQYF. DNA for the CDR3: TGTGCCAGCAGCTTAGATCTGTGGGGCGAGCAGTACTTC.

This sequence joins TRBV6-1 and TRBJ1-2; possibly TRBD1 for D (5 bases). The CDR3 has 16 amino acids. Trimming cost V 1 base and J 5 bases, with 17 bases left between them. In germline, CDR1 is MNHNS, CDR2 SASEGT. CDR3 sequence: CASSEGGRILGYGYTF. The CDR3 DNA reads as TGTGCCAGCAGTGAAGGGGGACGGATCTTGGGATATGGCTACACCTTC.

The chain uses TRBV7-6 and TRBJ2-3; the D gene is possibly TRBD2 (6 bases). This CDR3 comprises 15 residues. V dropped 5 bases and J dropped 6 bases, with 18 bases sitting between them. Germline assignment: CDR1 SGHVS and CDR2 FNYEAQ. CDR3 nucleotide sequence: TGTGCCAGCAGCCCAATAGCGGACGTGCTTGATACGCAGTATTTT. This sequence encodes CASSPIADVLDTQYF.

This clone was observed a single time. The chain is built from TRBV2 and TRBJ2-3; 7 nucleotides align to TRBD2. The CDR3 runs to 16 residues. Germline V gene lookup returns CDR1 SNHLY and CDR2 FYNNEI. Trimming cost V 7 bases and J 2 bases; bases outside gene matches: 12. CDR3 sequence: CASNRDYGASTDTQYF. The CDR3 nucleotides read TGTGCCAGCAACCGGGACTACGGGGCATCCACAGATACGCAGTATTTT.

The chain recombines TRBV5-1 with TRBJ2-3, with a tentative D call TRBD1 (5 bases). Germline CDR1 is SGHRS and CDR2 is YFSETQ. The V end lost 0 bases, the J end lost 5 bases, and 10 bases lay between the germline ends. This CDR3 has 14 residues. The CDR3 reads CASSLGQTRDTQYF. The CDR3 DNA is TGCGCCAGCAGCTTGGGACAGACCAGAGATACGCAGTATTTT.

The chain carries TRBV7-2 and TRBJ2-3, with D possibly matching TRBD2 (6 bases). The CDR3 is 17 amino acids. V lost 1 base to trimming and J lost 2 bases, with 16 bases between them. CDR1 is SGHTA and CDR2 is FQGNSA in the germline V gene. The chain's CDR3 is CASSLEGLGEVTDTQYF. The CDR3 DNA sequence: TGTGCCAGCAGCTTAGAGGGGTTGGGGGAGGTCACAGATACGCAGTATTTT. Variable domain in full (rest from reference TRBV7-2 and TRBJ2-3): GAGVSQSPSNKVTEKGKDVELRCDPISGHTALYWYRQSLGQGLEFLIYFQGNSAPDKSGLPSDRFSAERTGGSVSTLTIQRTQQEDSAVYLCASSLEGLGEVTDTQYFGPGTRLTVL.

The genes are TRBV30 and TRBJ2-5, with 8 bases aligning to TRBD2. V lost 5 bases to trimming and J lost 4 bases; unmatched junction nucleotides: 15. Looked up from germline, CDR1 is GTSNPN and CDR2 is SVGIG (reference sequence). This CDR3 is built from 16 residues. This CDR3 is CAWAPGSGAQGETQYF. The CDR3 coding sequence is TGTGCCTGGGCCCCGGGTAGCGGGGCCCAGGGAGAGACCCAGTACTTC. Variable domain in full (rest from reference TRBV30 and TRBJ2-5): SQTIHQWPATLVQPVGSPLSLECTVEGTSNPNLYWYRQAAGRGLQLLFYSVGIGQISSEVPQNLSASRPQDRQFILSSKKLLLSDSGFYLCAWAPGSGAQGETQYFGPGTRLLVL.

The gene calls are TRBV27 and TRBJ2-3; the match to TRBD2 covers 9 bases. The length of the CDR3 is 15 residues. V lost 5 bases and J lost 5; bases outside the gene matches: 8. Germline values: CDR1 MNHEY, CDR2 SMNVEV (reference sequence). This CDR3 reads CASSPTSGWEDTQYF. The CDR3 DNA is TGTGCCAGCAGTCCCACTAGCGGGTGGGAAGATACGCAGTATTTT.

The chain joins TRBV27 to TRBJ2-1, with D perhaps matching TRBD2 (5 bases). V was shortened by 2 bases and J by 8 bases, with 13 bases between the two germline ends. This CDR3 is 14 amino acids long. Per germline, CDR1 MNHEY and CDR2 SMNVEV (reference sequence). The CDR3 region has the DNA TGTGCCAGCAGTTTAGGCGGGCCAGTCTATGAGCAGTTCTTC. This codes for CASSLGGPVYEQFF.

The chain is built from TRBV6-6 and TRBJ1-1, with 7 bases aligning to TRBD1. The CDR3 covers 16 residues. V dropped 11 bases and J dropped 0; count of bases not matched to a gene: 15. Germline lookup yields CDR1 MNHNY and CDR2 SVGAGI (reference sequence). CDR3: CAGSGTALSMNTEAFF. DNA for the CDR3: TGTGCCGGCTCCGGGACAGCCCTATCCATGAACACTGAAGCTTTCTTT.

This rearrangement joins TRBV7-9 to TRBJ1-4, with D maybe TRBD1 (5 bases). CDR1 and CDR2 from the germline V gene are SEHNR and FQNEAQ (reference sequence). Trimming took 5 bases from V and 3 from J, leaving 16 bases between them. The CDR3 extends over 16 amino acids. DNA of the CDR3: TGTGCCAGCAGCCACACTTCGAGGGGTGCTAATGAAAAACTGTTTTTT. Amino acid sequence: CASSHTSRGANEKLFF. Combining the CDR3 with reference TRBV7-9 and TRBJ1-4 gives the whole variable domain DTGVSQNPRHKITKRGQNVTFRCDPISEHNRLYWYRQTLGQGPEFLTYFQNEAQLEKSRLLSDRFSAERPKGSFSTLEIQRTEQGDSAMYLCASSHTSRGANEKLFFGSGTQLSVL.